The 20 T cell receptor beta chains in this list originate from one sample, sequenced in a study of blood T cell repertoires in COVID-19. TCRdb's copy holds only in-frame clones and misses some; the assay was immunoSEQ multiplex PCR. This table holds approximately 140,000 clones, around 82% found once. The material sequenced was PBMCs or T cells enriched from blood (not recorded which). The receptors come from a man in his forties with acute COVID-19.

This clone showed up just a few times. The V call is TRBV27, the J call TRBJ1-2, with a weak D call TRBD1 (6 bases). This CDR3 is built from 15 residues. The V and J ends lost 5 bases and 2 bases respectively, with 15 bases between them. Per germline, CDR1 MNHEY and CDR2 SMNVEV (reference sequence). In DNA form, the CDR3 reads TGTGCCAGCAGTAGGACGGGACATCCCAACTATGGCTACACCTTC. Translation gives CASSRTGHPNYGYTF.

CDR3 sequence: CASSYRGGGGAHNEQFF. CDR3 DNA sequence: TGTGCCAGCAGTTACAGAGGGGGAGGGGGGGCCCACAATGAGCAGTTCTTC. The chain links TRBV6-2 or TRBV6-3 to TRBJ2-1; possible D gene TRBD2, 7 bases. Germline loops: CDR1 MNHEY, CDR2 SVGEGT. The CDR3 consists of 17 residues. Trimming left V 2 bases short and J 5 bases short, with 19 bases between.

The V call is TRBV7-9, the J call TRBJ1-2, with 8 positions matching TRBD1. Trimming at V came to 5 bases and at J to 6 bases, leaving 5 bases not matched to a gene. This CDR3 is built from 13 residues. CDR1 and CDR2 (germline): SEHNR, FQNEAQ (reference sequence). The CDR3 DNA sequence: TGTGCCAGCAGCCGGACAGGGAATGATGGCTACACCTTC. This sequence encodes CASSRTGNDGYTF.

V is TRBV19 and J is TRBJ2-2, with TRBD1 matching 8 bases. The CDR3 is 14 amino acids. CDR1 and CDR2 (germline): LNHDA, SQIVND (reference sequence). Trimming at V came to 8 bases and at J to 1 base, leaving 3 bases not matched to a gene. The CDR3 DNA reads TGTGCCAGTGGGGGGACAGGGAACACCGGGGAGCTGTTTTTT. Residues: CASGGTGNTGELFF.

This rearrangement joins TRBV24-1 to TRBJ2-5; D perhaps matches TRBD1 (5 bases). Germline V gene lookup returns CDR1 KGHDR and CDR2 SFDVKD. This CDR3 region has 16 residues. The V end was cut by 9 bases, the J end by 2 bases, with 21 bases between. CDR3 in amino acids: CATSPSGHSAQETQYF. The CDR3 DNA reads TGTGCCACCTCCCCTTCTGGACACTCGGCACAAGAGACCCAGTACTTC.

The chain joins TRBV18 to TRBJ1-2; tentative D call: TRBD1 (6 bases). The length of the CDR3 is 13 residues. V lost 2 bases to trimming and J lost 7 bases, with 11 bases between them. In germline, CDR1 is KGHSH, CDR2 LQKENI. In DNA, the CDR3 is TGTGCCAGCTCACCAGGGACACCTCTTGGCTACACCTTC. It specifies CASSPGTPLGYTF.

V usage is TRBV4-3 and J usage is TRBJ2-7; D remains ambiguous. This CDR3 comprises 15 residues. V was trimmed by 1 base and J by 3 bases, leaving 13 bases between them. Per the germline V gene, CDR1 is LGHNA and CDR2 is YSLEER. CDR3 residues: CASSQVTGPYYEQYF. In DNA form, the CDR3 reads TGCGCCAGCAGCCAAGTCACGGGTCCATACTACGAGCAGTACTTC.

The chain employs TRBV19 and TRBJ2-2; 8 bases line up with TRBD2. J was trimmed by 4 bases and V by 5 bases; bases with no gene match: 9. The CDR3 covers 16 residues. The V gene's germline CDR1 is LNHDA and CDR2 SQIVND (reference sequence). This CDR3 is CASSSQASGGTGELFF. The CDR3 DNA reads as TGTGCCAGTAGTTCCCAGGCCAGCGGGGGCACCGGGGAGCTGTTTTTT.

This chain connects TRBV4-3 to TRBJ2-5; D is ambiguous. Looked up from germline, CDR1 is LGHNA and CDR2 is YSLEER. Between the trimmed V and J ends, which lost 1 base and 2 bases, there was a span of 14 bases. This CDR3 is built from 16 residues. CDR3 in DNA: TGCGCCAGCAGCCAAGGAAGCCAGGCGAAACAAGAGACCCAGTACTTC. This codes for CASSQGSQAKQETQYF.

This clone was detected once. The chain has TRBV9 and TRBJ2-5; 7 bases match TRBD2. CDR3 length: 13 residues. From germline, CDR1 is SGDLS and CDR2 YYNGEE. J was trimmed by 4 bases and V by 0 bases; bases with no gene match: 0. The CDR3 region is CASSVAGGETQYF. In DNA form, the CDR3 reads TGTGCCAGCAGCGTAGCGGGGGGAGAGACCCAGTACTTC.

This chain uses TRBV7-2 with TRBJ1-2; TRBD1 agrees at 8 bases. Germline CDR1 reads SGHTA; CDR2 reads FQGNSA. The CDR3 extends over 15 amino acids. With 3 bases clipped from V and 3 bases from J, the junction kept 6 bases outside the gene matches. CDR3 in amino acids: CASSFSTGDDYGYTF. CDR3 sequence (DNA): TGTGCCAGCAGCTTCTCGACAGGGGACGACTATGGCTACACCTTC.

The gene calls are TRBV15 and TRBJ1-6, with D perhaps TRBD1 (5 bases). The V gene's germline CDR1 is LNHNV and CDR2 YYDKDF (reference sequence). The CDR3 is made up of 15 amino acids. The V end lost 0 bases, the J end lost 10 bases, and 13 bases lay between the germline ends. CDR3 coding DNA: TGTGCCACCAGCAGAGAGTTAACGGGGGTATCACCCCTCCACTTT. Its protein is CATSRELTGVSPLHF.

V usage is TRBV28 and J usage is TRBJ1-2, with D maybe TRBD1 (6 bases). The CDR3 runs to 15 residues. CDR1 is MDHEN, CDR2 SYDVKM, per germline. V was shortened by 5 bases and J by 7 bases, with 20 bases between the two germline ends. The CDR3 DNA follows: TGTGCCAGCAGTGCCCCCTCGGGGGGGCGCACTGGCTACACCTTC. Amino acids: CASSAPSGGRTGYTF.

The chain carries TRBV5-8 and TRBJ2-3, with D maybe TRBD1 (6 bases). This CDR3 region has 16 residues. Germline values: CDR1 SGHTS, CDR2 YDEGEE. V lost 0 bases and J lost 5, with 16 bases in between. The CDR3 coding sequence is TGTGCCAGCAGCTTGGATAGACAGGTTGGAAGAGATACGCAGTATTTT. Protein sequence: CASSLDRQVGRDTQYF.

This chain's CDR3 is CASSLGTGEVTGELFF. The DNA for the CDR3 is TGTGCCAGCAGCCTAGGGACAGGGGAAGTCACCGGGGAGCTGTTTTTT. The V and J genes are TRBV3-1 (or the pseudogene TRBV3-2) and TRBJ2-2; 10 bases fit TRBD1. V dropped 4 bases and J dropped 4; count of bases not matched to a gene: 6. Germline V gene sequence: CDR1 LGHDT, CDR2 YNNKEL (reference sequence). This CDR3 region has 16 residues.

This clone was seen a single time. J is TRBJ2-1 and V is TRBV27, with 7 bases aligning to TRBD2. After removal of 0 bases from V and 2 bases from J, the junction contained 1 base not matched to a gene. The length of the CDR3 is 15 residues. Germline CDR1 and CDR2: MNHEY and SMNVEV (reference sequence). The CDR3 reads CASSLSAGTYNEQFF. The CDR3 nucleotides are TGTGCCAGCAGTTTATCAGCGGGAACCTACAATGAGCAGTTCTTC.

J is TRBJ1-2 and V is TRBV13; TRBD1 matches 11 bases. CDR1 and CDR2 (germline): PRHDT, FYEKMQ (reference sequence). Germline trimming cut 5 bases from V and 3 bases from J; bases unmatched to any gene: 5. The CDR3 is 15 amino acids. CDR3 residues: CASSQEGQGDYGYTF. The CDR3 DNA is TGTGCCAGCAGCCAGGAGGGACAGGGGGACTATGGCTACACCTTC.

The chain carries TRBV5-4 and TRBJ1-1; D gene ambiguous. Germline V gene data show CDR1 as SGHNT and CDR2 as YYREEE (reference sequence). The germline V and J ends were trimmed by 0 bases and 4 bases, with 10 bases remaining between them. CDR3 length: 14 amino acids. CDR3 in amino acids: CASSLAAAVTEAFF. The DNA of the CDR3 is TGTGCCAGCAGCTTGGCCGCGGCAGTCACTGAAGCTTTCTTT.

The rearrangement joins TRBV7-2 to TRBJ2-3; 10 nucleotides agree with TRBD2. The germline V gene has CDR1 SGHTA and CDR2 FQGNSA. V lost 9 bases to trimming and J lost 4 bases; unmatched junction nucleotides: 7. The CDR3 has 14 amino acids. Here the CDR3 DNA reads TGTGCCAGTCTAGCGGGAGTGCATTCAGATACGCAGTATTTT. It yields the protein CASLAGVHSDTQYF.

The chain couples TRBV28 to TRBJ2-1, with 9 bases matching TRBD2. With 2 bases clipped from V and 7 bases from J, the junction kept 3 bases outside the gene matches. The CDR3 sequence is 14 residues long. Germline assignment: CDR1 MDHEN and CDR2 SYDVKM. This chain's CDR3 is CASSLSLAGNEQFF. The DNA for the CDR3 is TGTGCCAGCAGTTTAAGCCTAGCGGGAAATGAGCAGTTCTTC.